The following is a T cell receptor (beta chain) sequence with its context. The data originate from a study of sequential checkpoint blockade in melanoma. Study-level information: Arm A got nivolumab then ipilimumab; arm B the reverse, 1:1.

The germline gives CDR1 SGHAT, CDR2 FQNNGV. The CDR3 is 17 residues long. V was clipped by 1 base and J by 1 base; unmatched bases: 5. The protocol was immunoSEQ multiplex PCR, while the TCRdb copy is restricted to in-frame clones and leaves out a portion. The sample has approximately 3,600 clones, 50% to 60% seen once. Treatment here: randomized to nivolumab then ipilimumab (arm A) or the reverse (arm B). Sorted cells were live CD3+CD8+, lacking CD19 and CD56, from PBMCs. The chain is built from TRBV11-2 and TRBJ2-3; 10 bases are a match to TRBD2. The source was CD8+ T cells sorted from blood (inferred from file names), collected from a patient given nivolumab and ipilimumab in sequence. This TCR was recovered from a human donor with melanoma. In nucleotides, the CDR3 is TGTGCCAGCAGCTTAGCGGCTAGCGGGGGTGGCACAGATACGCAGTATTTT. Translating it yields CASSLAASGGGTDTQYF.